These 25 T cell receptor beta chains share one sample of origin, sequenced in a study of identical twins. MiXCR was run by TCRdb on the 5' RACE reads, yielding one entry per CDR3 protein. The data show about 260,000 distinct CDR3 sequences, with 5.5% to 8% seen just once and approximately 3.6% held by the top ten. This sample also appeared in a second study, on yellow fever vaccine responses in identical twins.

Sequencing was carried out using memory (CD45RO+) T cells sorted from blood. The receptors originated from a woman aged 18-35 years in good health.

The CDR3 reads CASSGRDLYEQYV. In nucleotides, the CDR3 is TGTGCCAGCAGTGGCCGGGACCTCTACGAGCAGTACGTC. The J gene is TRBJ2-7, the V gene TRBV25-1, with D perhaps given as TRBD1 or TRBD2 (5 bases each). From germline, CDR1 is MGHDK and CDR2 SYGVNS. Deletions cut 4 bases from V and 3 bases from J, with 10 bases between. The length of the CDR3 is 13 residues.

The chain recombines TRBV15 with TRBJ1-2, with D perhaps matching TRBD1 (6 bases). V lost 3 bases and J 4 bases, leaving 24 bases between the germline ends. The germline gives CDR1 LNHNV, CDR2 YYDKDF (reference sequence). There are 18 residues in the CDR3. This CDR3 reads CATSRDLGAGAAGYGYTF. DNA for the CDR3: TGTGCCACCAGCAGGGATCTGGGGGCAGGCGCCGCCGGCTATGGCTACACCTTC.

V is TRBV28 and J is TRBJ2-7, with D possibly TRBD1 on 6 matching bases. The germline V gene encodes CDR1 MDHEN and CDR2 SYDVKM. This CDR3 contains 17 residues. Trimming shortened V by 6 bases and J by 1 base, and 22 bases separated the two germline ends. The CDR3 sequence is CASSPYPDSYHSYEQYV. CDR3 nucleotides: TGTGCCAGCAGCCCCTATCCGGACAGCTACCATTCCTACGAGCAGTACGTC.

This clonotype appeared many times. This sequence joins TRBV7-9 and TRBJ1-6; D possibly corresponds to TRBD1 (5 bases). The V end lost 4 bases, the J end lost 10 bases, and 14 bases lay between the germline ends. The CDR3 runs to 14 residues. Germline values: CDR1 SEHNR, CDR2 FQNEAQ (reference sequence). In DNA form, the CDR3 reads TGTGCCAGCAGCTACGCGGGGGGAAAATCACCCCTCCACTTT. Protein product: CASSYAGGKSPLHF. The whole variable domain, remainder taken from reference TRBV7-9 and TRBJ1-6, is DTGVSQNPRHKITKRGQNVTFRCDPISEHNRLYWYRQTLGQGPEFLTYFQNEAQLEKSRLLSDRFSAERPKGSFSTLEIQRTEQGDSAMYLCASSYAGGKSPLHFGNGTRLTVT.

J is TRBJ2-7 and V is TRBV7-8, with D perhaps matching TRBD2 (6 bases). This CDR3 has 14 residues. Per the germline V gene, CDR1 is SGHVS and CDR2 is FQNEAQ. V dropped 4 bases and J dropped 3 bases, with 13 bases sitting between them. DNA for the CDR3: TGTGCCAGCAGCTATCCGGGGCGGGGCTACGAGCAGTACTTC. It translates to CASSYPGRGYEQYF.

This chain's CDR3 is CASSFQGKNNEQFF. The CDR3 nucleotides are TGTGCCAGCAGTTTCCAGGGGAAGAACAATGAGCAGTTCTTC. This chain connects TRBV12-3 or TRBV12-4 to TRBJ2-1, with a weak D call TRBD1 (6 bases). The CDR3 is 14 residues long. V gave up 3 bases and J gave up 5 bases, with 11 bases separating them.

Many counts were recorded for this clonotype. The CDR3 DNA sequence: TGTGCCAGCAGCAGTACAGAGACCCAGTACTTC. Protein: CASSSTETQYF. V gene TRBV7-9 combines with J gene TRBJ2-5, with unresolved D. This CDR3 comprises 11 residues. Per the germline V gene, CDR1 is SEHNR and CDR2 is FQNEAQ (reference sequence). Trimming removed 5 bases from V and 4 bases from J, with 5 bases in between.

This clonotype was counted a few times. This chain joins TRBV29-1 and TRBJ2-7; D is unclear. Germline V gives CDR1 SQVTM, CDR2 ANQGSEA. Trimming cost V 4 bases and J 6 bases, with 19 bases left between them. The CDR3 totals 14 residues. The CDR3 region is CSVGDKHRFSEQYF. CDR3 in DNA: TGCAGCGTTGGAGATAAGCATAGGTTCAGCGAGCAGTACTTC.

Of note for this clonotype: A much larger clone lies one base from this, so it may be a read error. This chain uses TRBV4-1 with TRBJ2-3, with 8 positions matching TRBD2. The CDR3 consists of 16 residues. The germline CDR1 and CDR2 sequences are MGHRA and YSYEKL. The CDR3 nucleotides read TGCGCCAGCAGCCAAGATAGAGCGGGAGCGGTAGATAAGCAGTATTTT. Protein: CASSQDRAGAVDKQYF.

CDR3 DNA: TGTGCCAGCAGCCGAGACCTTGGGGGGACCGGGGAGCTGTTTTTT. It is translated as CASSRDLGGTGELFF. J is TRBJ2-2 and V is TRBV4-2, with D possibly matching TRBD2 (6 bases). The CDR3 sequence is 15 residues long. V was cut by 4 bases and J by 5 bases, with 14 bases left in between. CDR1 is LGHNA and CDR2 is YNFKEQ in the germline V gene.

This clonotype was observed a handful of times. The rearrangement uses TRBV6-5 and TRBJ1-1, with 7 bases that match TRBD1. Per germline, CDR1 MNHEY and CDR2 SVGAGI. CDR3 length: 12 amino acids. The V segment lost 4 bases and the J segment 11 bases; nucleotides outside the gene matches: 7. CDR3 protein: CASSSPTGRAFF. For the CDR3, the DNA is TGTGCCAGCAGTTCCCCGACAGGGAGGGCTTTCTTT.

This clonotype was counted many times. This chain connects TRBV6-2 or TRBV6-3 to TRBJ2-7; D call uncertain. Trimming took 6 bases from V and 6 from J, leaving 21 bases between them. Looked up from germline, CDR1 is MNHEY and CDR2 is SVGEGT. CDR3 length: 15 residues. CDR3 protein: CASSSTVPATGEQYV. The CDR3 nucleotides read TGTGCCAGCAGCTCAACAGTTCCTGCCACTGGCGAGCAGTACGTC.

This clonotype was observed many times. The chain carries TRBV9 and TRBJ1-6; tentatively, D is TRBD1 (5 bases). The ends were cut back, 0 bases at V and 11 bases at J, with 12 bases in the middle. Per germline, CDR1 SGDLS and CDR2 YYNGEE. The CDR3 is 14 residues long. The CDR3 loop reads CASSVAQAETPLHF. The CDR3, as DNA: TGTGCCAGCAGCGTAGCACAGGCGGAGACACCCCTCCACTTT.

In DNA form, the CDR3 reads TGTGCCAGCAGCGTAGGAGTGGTGGGCCCCTACGAGCAGTACTTC. It encodes CASSVGVVGPYEQYF. This chain uses TRBV9 with TRBJ2-7; D remains unclear. The ends were cut back, 0 bases at V and 2 bases at J, with 12 bases in the middle. This CDR3 is built from 15 residues. The V gene's germline CDR1 is SGDLS and CDR2 YYNGEE.

The V and J genes are TRBV14 and TRBJ2-1; 15 bases line up with TRBD2. The V and J ends lost 1 base and 0 bases, in that order; junction bases with no gene match: 4. The CDR3 sequence is 19 residues long. Germline assignment: CDR1 SGHDN and CDR2 FVKESK. The CDR3 DNA reads TGTGCCAGCAGCCAAGCTTGGACTAGCGGGAGGGGCTCCTACAATGAGCAGTTCTTC. Translating it yields CASSQAWTSGRGSYNEQFF.

This clonotype was detected only a few times. The chain joins TRBV12-3 or TRBV12-4 to TRBJ2-3; no firm D call. This CDR3 has 14 amino acids. Between the trimmed V and J ends, which lost 0 bases and 7 bases, there was a span of 11 bases. DNA for the CDR3: TGTGCCAGCAGTTTAGCGTTTACAGATTATACGCAGTATTTT. Protein product: CASSLAFTDYTQYF.

This clonotype has more than one count but fewer than ten. The V call is TRBV7-2, the J call TRBJ1-2; tentatively, D is TRBD1 (6 bases). CDR1 is SGHTA and CDR2 is FQGNSA in the germline V gene. V gave up 3 bases and J gave up 4 bases, with 15 bases separating them. CDR3 length equals 15 residues. CDR3 in amino acids: CASSFPPPGAYGYTF. As DNA, the CDR3 is TGTGCCAGCAGCTTTCCCCCGCCGGGGGCCTATGGCTACACCTTC. Combining the CDR3 with reference TRBV7-2 and TRBJ1-2 gives the whole variable domain GAGVSQSPSNKVTEKGKDVELRCDPISGHTALYWYRQSLGQGLEFLIYFQGNSAPDKSGLPSDRFSAERTGGSVSTLTIQRTQQEDSAVYLCASSFPPPGAYGYTFGSGTRLTVV.

This clonotype was detected a few times. The chain's CDR3 is CASSDSAGPGQPQHF. The CDR3 DNA reads as TGTGCCAGCAGTGATTCAGCAGGGCCAGGGCAGCCCCAGCATTTT. The chain links TRBV25-1 to TRBJ1-5; D might be TRBD1 (5 bases). Trimming pared 3 bases from V and 7 bases from J, leaving 16 bases between. The V gene's germline CDR1 is MGHDK and CDR2 SYGVNS. The CDR3 length is 15 residues.

This clonotype occurred many times. The V call is TRBV20-1, the J call TRBJ2-2; TRBD1 agrees at 7 bases. Germline V gives CDR1 DFQATT, CDR2 SNEGSKA (reference sequence). V dropped 6 bases and J dropped 3; count of bases not matched to a gene: 7. The CDR3 consists of 14 residues. This chain's CDR3 is CSAPKGAHTGELFF. CDR3 nucleotides: TGCAGTGCCCCGAAGGGGGCTCACACCGGGGAGCTGTTTTTT.

This clonotype was seen repeatedly, ten times or more. This chain uses TRBV5-1 with TRBJ2-1, with 10 bases identical to TRBD1. Germline values: CDR1 SGHRS, CDR2 YFSETQ. Trimming cost V 4 bases and J 2 bases; bases outside gene matches: 3. The CDR3 sequence is 15 residues long. The CDR3 loop reads CASSGTGVAYNEQFF. CDR3 nucleotide sequence: TGCGCCAGCAGCGGGACAGGGGTCGCCTACAATGAGCAGTTCTTC.

This clonotype was observed a handful of times. V usage is TRBV28 and J usage is TRBJ2-6; the match to TRBD1 covers 12 bases. The V gene end was trimmed by 6 bases and the J gene end by 4 bases; junction bases not matched to a gene: 10. The CDR3 totals 18 residues. Germline assignment: CDR1 MDHEN and CDR2 SYDVKM. Here the CDR3 reads CASRDGTGGGSGANVLTF. CDR3 DNA sequence: TGTGCCAGCAGGGACGGGACAGGGGGCGGTTCCGGGGCCAACGTCCTGACTTTC.

This clonotype was detected a few times. The chain recombines TRBV6-1 with TRBJ1-6; possible D gene TRBD1, 5 bases. Germline V lookup: CDR1 MNHNS, CDR2 SASEGT. The CDR3 runs to 15 residues. V shed 1 base and J shed 6 bases, with 10 bases lying between them. This CDR3 reads CASSEGGRSNSPLHF. The CDR3 region has the DNA TGTGCCAGCAGTGAAGGGGGGAGAAGTAATTCACCCCTCCACTTT.

The chain carries TRBV20-1 and TRBJ2-1; tentatively, D is TRBD2 (6 bases). The germline V gene encodes CDR1 DFQATT and CDR2 SNEGSKA (reference sequence). The CDR3 has 13 residues. V dropped 2 bases and J dropped 8 bases, with 13 bases sitting between them. In DNA form, the CDR3 reads TGCAGTGCTAGAAGAGGGACTCCTGATGAGCAGTTCTTC. As protein: CSARRGTPDEQFF.

In this sample, this clonotype turned up a few times. This chain joins TRBV2 and TRBJ2-7; 8 positions agree with TRBD2. In germline, CDR1 is SNHLY, CDR2 FYNNEI. This CDR3 spans 14 amino acids. J was trimmed by 3 bases and V by 6 bases; bases with no gene match: 7. The CDR3 bases are TGTGCCAGCAGAATGGGACTAGGAAGCTACGAGCAGTACTTC. This translates into CASRMGLGSYEQYF. The full variable domain, its missing parts supplied by reference TRBV2 and TRBJ2-7, is EPEVTQTPSHQVTQMGQEVILRCVPISNHLYFYWYRQILGQKVEFLVSFYNNEISEKSEIFDDQFSVERPDGSNFTLKIRSTKLEDSAMYFCASRMGLGSYEQYFGPGTRLTVT.

Many counts were recorded for this clonotype. The chain combines TRBV29-1 with TRBJ1-2; TRBD1 matches 9 bases. This CDR3 region has 15 residues. Per the germline V gene, CDR1 is SQVTM and CDR2 is ANQGSEA. J gave up 7 bases and V 6 bases, and 15 bases lay outside the gene matches. CDR3 in amino acids: CSVIRDRVSLGGYTF. The CDR3 nucleotides read TGCAGCGTGATCCGGGACAGGGTCTCTTTGGGTGGCTACACCTTC.